The rows below give T cell receptor beta chains drawn from one sample of a study of blood T cells in healthy people across ages. TCRdb re-called the 5' RACE reads with MiXCR, one entry per CDR3 protein. The top ten clones hold over 7% of a sample with about 1.7 million distinct CDR3 sequences, 28% of them seen once. The sequencing sample was made of blood. These receptors were collected from a woman in her thirties in good health. The CDR3 runs from the conserved cysteine through the conserved F or W. The D gene is left open where the match is weak. Expanded clones are given a class, and other clones once, few, many or no size at all.

V gene: TRBV20-1; J gene: TRBJ1-4; clone size: NA; D gene: TRBD1; CDR3 protein: CSAAQGSVEKLFF; CDR3 DNA: TGCAGTGCTGCACAGGGGTCCGTTGAAAAACTGTTTTTT
V gene: TRBV5-6; J gene: TRBJ1-2; clone size: NA; D gene: NA; CDR3 protein: CASSPMGVDYGYTF; CDR3 DNA: TGTGCCAGCAGCCCAATGGGGGTCGACTATGGCTACACCTTC
V gene: TRBV5-1; J gene: TRBJ2-3; clone size: once; D gene: NA; CDR3 protein: CASSFNRNTDTQYF; CDR3 DNA: TGCGCCAGCAGCTTCAACCGGAACACAGATACGCAGTATTTT
V gene: TRBV10-3; J gene: TRBJ2-7; clone size: few; D gene: TRBD2; CDR3 protein: CATASGSYEQYF; CDR3 DNA: TGTGCCACCGCTAGCGGCTCCTACGAGCAGTACTTC
V gene: TRBV30; J gene: TRBJ1-2; clone size: few; D gene: NA; CDR3 protein: CAWRQDQRDGYTF; CDR3 DNA: TGTGCCTGGAGGCAGGACCAACGGGATGGCTACACCTTC
V gene: TRBV29-1; J gene: TRBJ1-2; clone size: few; D gene: NA; CDR3 protein: CSVEGNWGGYTF; CDR3 DNA: TGCAGCGTTGAAGGCAATTGGGGGGGCTACACCTTC
V gene: TRBV3-1; J gene: TRBJ1-1; clone size: NA; D gene: TRBD1; CDR3 protein: CASSQGQWNTEAFF; CDR3 DNA: TGTGCCAGCAGCCAGGGACAGTGGAACACTGAAGCTTTCTTT
V gene: TRBV10-3; J gene: TRBJ2-3; clone size: few; D gene: NA; CDR3 protein: CAISEPVGTGSTDTQYF; CDR3 DNA: TGTGCCATCAGTGAGCCGGTGGGAACGGGGAGCACAGATACGCAGTATTTT
V gene: TRBV7-6; J gene: TRBJ2-5; clone size: many; D gene: TRBD2; CDR3 protein: CASSKSGSGETQYF; CDR3 DNA: TGTGCCAGCAGCAAGAGCGGGAGTGGAGAGACCCAGTACTTC
V gene: TRBV7-8; J gene: TRBJ2-1; clone size: NA; D gene: NA; CDR3 protein: CASSPQGSSGNEQFF; CDR3 DNA: TGTGCCAGCAGCCCGCAAGGGTCGTCAGGGAATGAGCAGTTCTTC
V gene: TRBV20-1; J gene: TRBJ2-3; clone size: few; D gene: TRBD2; CDR3 protein: CSAPLAGRTDTQYF; CDR3 DNA: TGCAGTGCTCCACTAGCGGGACGCACAGATACGCAGTATTTT
V gene: TRBV4-1; J gene: TRBJ2-1; clone size: few; D gene: TRBD2; CDR3 protein: CASSQDLGTSGGDEQFF; CDR3 DNA: TGCGCCAGCAGCCAAGATCTTGGGACTAGTGGTGGCGATGAGCAGTTCTTC
V gene: TRBV20-1; J gene: TRBJ2-5; clone size: NA; D gene: TRBD2; CDR3 protein: CSARDPAGVIETQYF; CDR3 DNA: TGCAGTGCTAGAGATCCAGCGGGGGTTATTGAGACCCAGTACTTC
V gene: TRBV20-1; J gene: TRBJ1-4; clone size: NA; D gene: TRBD1; CDR3 protein: CSARGQGSSPNEKLFF; CDR3 DNA: TGCAGTGCTAGGGGACAGGGCTCCTCGCCTAATGAAAAACTGTTTTTT
V gene: TRBV9; J gene: TRBJ2-3; clone size: few; D gene: NA; CDR3 protein: CASSVGLRADTQYF; CDR3 DNA: TGTGCCAGCAGCGTCGGGCTCCGAGCAGATACGCAGTATTTT
V gene: TRBV4-1; J gene: TRBJ1-6; clone size: NA; D gene: TRBD1; CDR3 protein: CASSQESTGGASPLHF; CDR3 DNA: TGCGCCAGCAGCCAAGAGTCGACAGGGGGCGCTTCACCCCTCCACTTT
V gene: TRBV6-5; J gene: TRBJ1-2; clone size: NA; D gene: TRBD1; CDR3 protein: CASSYSRRTGEIYGYTF; CDR3 DNA: TGCGCCAGCAGTTACTCGAGAAGGACAGGGGAGATCTATGGCTACACCTTC
V gene: TRBV5-1; J gene: TRBJ2-5; clone size: once; D gene: NA; CDR3 protein: CASRALTATPGETQYF; CDR3 DNA: TGCGCCAGCAGAGCGCTGACAGCCACCCCCGGTGAGACCCAGTACTTC
V gene: TRBV9; J gene: TRBJ2-4; clone size: few; D gene: TRBD1; CDR3 protein: CASSGGQGAGGAKNIQYF; CDR3 DNA: TGTGCCAGCAGCGGAGGACAGGGGGCCGGAGGGGCCAAAAACATTCAGTACTTC
V gene: TRBV28; J gene: TRBJ2-7; clone size: few; D gene: NA; CDR3 protein: CASGGAQVDYEQYF; CDR3 DNA: TGTGCCAGCGGTGGAGCGCAGGTCGACTACGAGCAGTACTTC
V gene: TRBV4-3; J gene: TRBJ2-3; clone size: NA; D gene: TRBD1; CDR3 protein: CASSQGGGDRGTDRQYF; CDR3 DNA: TGCGCCAGCAGCCAAGGCGGCGGGGACAGGGGCACAGATAGGCAGTATTTT
V gene: TRBV7-8; J gene: TRBJ2-1; clone size: NA; D gene: TRBD2; CDR3 protein: CASSPPKAGGGGEQFF; CDR3 DNA: TGTGCCAGCAGCCCCCCTAAAGCGGGAGGAGGCGGTGAGCAGTTCTTC
V gene: TRBV12-3/TRBV12-4; J gene: TRBJ2-1; clone size: NA; D gene: TRBD2; CDR3 protein: CASSLSDSGRSEQFF; CDR3 DNA: TGTGCCAGCAGTCTCTCAGACAGCGGGAGGTCTGAGCAGTTCTTC
V gene: TRBV10-3; J gene: TRBJ2-3; clone size: many; D gene: NA; CDR3 protein: CAIKYPDTDTQYF; CDR3 DNA: TGTGCCATCAAGTATCCCGACACAGATACGCAGTATTTT
V gene: TRBV20-1; J gene: TRBJ2-4; clone size: NA; D gene: TRBD2; CDR3 protein: CSARDLAGLNEQYF; CDR3 DNA: TGCAGTGCTAGAGATCTAGCGGGATTAAATGAGCAGTACTTC
V gene: TRBV20-1; J gene: TRBJ2-7; clone size: few; D gene: TRBD2; CDR3 protein: CSARDSGNSYEQYF; CDR3 DNA: TGCAGTGCTAGAGATAGCGGGAACTCCTACGAGCAGTACTTC
V gene: TRBV7-6; J gene: TRBJ2-1; clone size: NA; D gene: TRBD2; CDR3 protein: CASSSQSGGGSYNEQFF; CDR3 DNA: TGTGCCAGCAGCTCCCAGTCGGGCGGGGGCTCCTACAATGAGCAGTTCTTC
V gene: TRBV7-2; J gene: TRBJ2-2; clone size: NA; D gene: TRBD2; CDR3 protein: CASSAVAGGGIGELFF; CDR3 DNA: TGTGCCAGCAGCGCCGTAGCGGGAGGGGGAATCGGGGAGCTGTTTTTT
V gene: TRBV5-1; J gene: TRBJ2-1; clone size: many; D gene: TRBD1; CDR3 protein: CASSLFRDRAYNEQFF; CDR3 DNA: TGCGCCAGCAGCTTATTTCGGGACAGGGCATACAATGAGCAGTTCTTC
V gene: TRBV5-5; J gene: TRBJ1-2; clone size: NA; D gene: NA; CDR3 protein: CASSLAGRGGGYTF; CDR3 DNA: TGTGCCAGCAGCTTGGCTGGGAGGGGAGGCGGCTACACCTTC
V gene: TRBV6-5; J gene: TRBJ2-1; clone size: many; D gene: NA; CDR3 protein: CASTPVIGPSYNEQFF; CDR3 DNA: TGTGCCAGCACTCCGGTGATCGGCCCGTCCTACAATGAGCAGTTCTTC
V gene: TRBV3-1; J gene: TRBJ2-1; clone size: NA; D gene: TRBD2; CDR3 protein: CAGSTSGSSYNEQFF; CDR3 DNA: TGTGCCGGCAGCACTAGCGGGAGTTCCTACAATGAGCAGTTCTTC
V gene: TRBV5-1; J gene: TRBJ2-4; clone size: many; D gene: NA; CDR3 protein: CASSAGGTGKNIQYF; CDR3 DNA: TGCGCCAGCAGCGCCGGAGGGACTGGGAAAAACATTCAGTACTTC
V gene: TRBV7-9; J gene: TRBJ2-7; clone size: few; D gene: NA; CDR3 protein: CASSTWTTLSSYEQYF; CDR3 DNA: TGTGCCAGCAGCACCTGGACTACTTTAAGCTCCTACGAGCAGTACTTC
V gene: TRBV6-5; J gene: TRBJ2-1; clone size: few; D gene: TRBD2; CDR3 protein: CASSYSGGSSYNERFF; CDR3 DNA: TGTGCCAGCAGTTACTCCGGCGGGAGCTCCTACAATGAGCGGTTCTTC
V gene: TRBV28; J gene: TRBJ2-4; clone size: NA; D gene: NA; CDR3 protein: CASSPGTRGNIQYF; CDR3 DNA: TGTGCCAGCAGTCCCGGGACTCGAGGAAACATTCAGTACTTC
V gene: TRBV20-1; J gene: TRBJ2-4; clone size: few; D gene: NA; CDR3 protein: CSARDSRDPKNIQYF; CDR3 DNA: TGCAGTGCTAGAGATTCCAGGGATCCCAAAAACATTCAGTACTTC
V gene: TRBV12-3/TRBV12-4; J gene: TRBJ2-5; clone size: NA; D gene: TRBD2; CDR3 protein: CASTPGLAGLQETQYF; CDR3 DNA: TGTGCCAGCACCCCGGGACTAGCGGGTTTACAAGAGACCCAGTACTTC
V gene: TRBV20-1; J gene: TRBJ2-3; clone size: few; D gene: NA; CDR3 protein: CSAMDNQGTDTQYF; CDR3 DNA: TGCAGTGCTATGGACAATCAAGGCACAGATACGCAGTATTTT
V gene: TRBV5-1; J gene: TRBJ2-3; clone size: few; D gene: TRBD2; CDR3 protein: CASSPGLAGGGLTDTQYF; CDR3 DNA: TGCGCCAGCAGCCCCGGACTAGCGGGGGGAGGGCTGACAGATACGCAGTATTTT